The present entry profiles one T cell receptor beta chain with its context. Deletions cut 2 bases from V and 7 bases from J, with 9 bases between. The V gene's germline CDR1 is SGHVS and CDR2 FNYEAQ. CDR3 length: 12 amino acids. Measured with immunoSEQ multiplex PCR; TCRdb has only the in-frame clones, and not every one. The data hold about 400,000 clones, with 83% observed a single time. This sample's treatment: over 15 received Ad26.COV2.S at low or high dose, single or two shots; about 5 received placebo; per-sample allocation not given. Sampling took place 63 days after the first vaccine or placebo injection. The source of the sample is a study of Ad26.COV2.S vaccination and SARS-CoV-2 variants.

The specimen comprised peripheral blood, sampled in a trial of Ad26.COV2.S vaccine versus placebo. V usage is TRBV7-6 and J usage is TRBJ2-7; D gene ambiguous. The source of this sequence is a person aged 18 to 65 who received the Ad26.COV2.S COVID-19 vaccine or a placebo. As DNA, the CDR3 is TGTGCCAGCAGCTTAAGATTCCAAGAGCAGTACTTC. Translated, it gives CASSLRFQEQYF.